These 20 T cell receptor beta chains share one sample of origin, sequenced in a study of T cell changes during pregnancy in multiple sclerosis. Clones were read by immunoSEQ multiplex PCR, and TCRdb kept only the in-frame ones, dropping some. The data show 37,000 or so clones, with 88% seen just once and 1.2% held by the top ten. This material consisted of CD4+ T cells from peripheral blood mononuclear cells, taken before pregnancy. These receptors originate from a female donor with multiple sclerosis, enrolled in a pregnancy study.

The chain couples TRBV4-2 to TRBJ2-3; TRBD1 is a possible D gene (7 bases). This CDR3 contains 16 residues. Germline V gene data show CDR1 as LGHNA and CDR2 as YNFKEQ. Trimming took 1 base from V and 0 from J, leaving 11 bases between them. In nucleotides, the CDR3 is TGTGCCAGCAGCCAAGGGGGGGACAGTAGCACAGATACGCAGTATTTT. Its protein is CASSQGGDSSTDTQYF.

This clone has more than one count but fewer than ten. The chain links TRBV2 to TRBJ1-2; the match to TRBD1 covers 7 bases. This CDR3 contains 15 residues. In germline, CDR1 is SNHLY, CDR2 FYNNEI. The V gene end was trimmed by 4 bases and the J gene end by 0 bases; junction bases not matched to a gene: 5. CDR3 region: CASSGQGRANYGYTF. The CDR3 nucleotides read TGTGCCAGCAGTGGACAGGGAAGGGCTAACTATGGCTACACCTTC.

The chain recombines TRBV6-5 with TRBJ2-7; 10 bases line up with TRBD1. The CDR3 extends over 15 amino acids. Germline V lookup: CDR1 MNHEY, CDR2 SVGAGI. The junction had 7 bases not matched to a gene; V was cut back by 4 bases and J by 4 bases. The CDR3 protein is CASSSPGQGLYEQYF. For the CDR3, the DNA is TGTGCCAGCAGTTCGCCGGGACAGGGGTTATACGAGCAGTACTTC.

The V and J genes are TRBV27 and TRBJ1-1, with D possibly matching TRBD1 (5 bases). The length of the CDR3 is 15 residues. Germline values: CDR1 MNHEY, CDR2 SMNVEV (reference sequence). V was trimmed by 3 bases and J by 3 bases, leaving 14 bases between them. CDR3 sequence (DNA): TGTGCCAGCAGTTTCGCAGGGTATAAGGACACTGAAGCTTTCTTT. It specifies CASSFAGYKDTEAFF.

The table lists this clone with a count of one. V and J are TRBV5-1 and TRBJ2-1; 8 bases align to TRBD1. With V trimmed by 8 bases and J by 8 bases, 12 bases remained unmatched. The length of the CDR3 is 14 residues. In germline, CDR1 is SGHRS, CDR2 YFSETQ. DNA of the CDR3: TGCGCCAGTGATAATGGACAGGGTAGCGATGAGCAGTTCTTC. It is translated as CASDNGQGSDEQFF.

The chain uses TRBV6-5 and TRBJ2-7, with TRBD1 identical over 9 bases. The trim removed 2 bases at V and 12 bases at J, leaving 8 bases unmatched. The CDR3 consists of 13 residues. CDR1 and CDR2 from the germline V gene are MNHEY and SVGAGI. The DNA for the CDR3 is TGTGCCAGCAGTTACGGTGTGGGGACAGGGCCGTACTTC. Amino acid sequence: CASSYGVGTGPYF.

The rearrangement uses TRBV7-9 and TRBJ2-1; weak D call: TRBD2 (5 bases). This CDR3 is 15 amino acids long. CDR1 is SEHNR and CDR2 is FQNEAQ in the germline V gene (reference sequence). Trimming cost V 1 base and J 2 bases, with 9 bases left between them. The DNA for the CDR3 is TGTGCCAGCAGCTTAGGCGGGTCGGCCTACAATGAGCAGTTCTTC. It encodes CASSLGGSAYNEQFF.

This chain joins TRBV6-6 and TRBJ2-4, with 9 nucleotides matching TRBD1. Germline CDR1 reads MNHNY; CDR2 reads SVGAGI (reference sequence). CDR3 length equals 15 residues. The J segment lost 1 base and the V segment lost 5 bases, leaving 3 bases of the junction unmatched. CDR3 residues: CASSKQGAAKNIQYF. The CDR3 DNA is TGTGCCAGCAGTAAACAGGGGGCGGCCAAAAACATTCAGTACTTC.

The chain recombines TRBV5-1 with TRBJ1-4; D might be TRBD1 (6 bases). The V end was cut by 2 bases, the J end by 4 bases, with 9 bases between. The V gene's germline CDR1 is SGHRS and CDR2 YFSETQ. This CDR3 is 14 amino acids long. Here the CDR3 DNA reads TGCGCCAGCAGCTTACAGGGAAATAATGAAAAACTGTTTTTT. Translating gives CASSLQGNNEKLFF. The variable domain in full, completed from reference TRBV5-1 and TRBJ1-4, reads KAGVTQTPRYLIKTRGQQVTLSCSPISGHRSVSWYQQTPGQGLQFLFEYFSETQRNKGNFPGRFSGRQFSNSRSEMNVSTLELGDSALYLCASSLQGNNEKLFFGSGTQLSVL.

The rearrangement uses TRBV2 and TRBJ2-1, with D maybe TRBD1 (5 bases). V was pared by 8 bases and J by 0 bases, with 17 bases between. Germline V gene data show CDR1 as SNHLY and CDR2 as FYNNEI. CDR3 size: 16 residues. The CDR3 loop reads CASQGVTFISYNEQFF. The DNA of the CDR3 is TGTGCCAGCCAAGGGGTGACATTTATCTCCTACAATGAGCAGTTCTTC.

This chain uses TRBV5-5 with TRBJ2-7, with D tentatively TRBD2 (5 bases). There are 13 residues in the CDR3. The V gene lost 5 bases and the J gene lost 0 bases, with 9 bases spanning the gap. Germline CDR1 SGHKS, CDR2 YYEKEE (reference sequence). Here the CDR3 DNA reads TGTGCCAGCAGTAAGGGAGTCTCCTACGAGCAGTACTTC. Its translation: CASSKGVSYEQYF.

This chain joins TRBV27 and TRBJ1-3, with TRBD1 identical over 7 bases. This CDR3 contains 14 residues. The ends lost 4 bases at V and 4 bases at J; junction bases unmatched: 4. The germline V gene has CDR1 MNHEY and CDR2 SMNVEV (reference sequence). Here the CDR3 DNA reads TGTGCCAGCAGTTCTACGGGACAGGGAAACACCATATATTTT. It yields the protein CASSSTGQGNTIYF.

The chain's CDR3 is CASSSRGNQPQHF. CDR3 DNA: TGTGCCAGCAGCTCAAGGGGTAATCAGCCCCAGCATTTT. This sequence joins TRBV5-6 and TRBJ1-5; maybe TRBD1 (5 bases). This CDR3 has 13 residues. Germline assignment: CDR1 SGHDT and CDR2 YYEEEE. Trimming took 3 bases from V and 4 from J, leaving 8 bases between them.

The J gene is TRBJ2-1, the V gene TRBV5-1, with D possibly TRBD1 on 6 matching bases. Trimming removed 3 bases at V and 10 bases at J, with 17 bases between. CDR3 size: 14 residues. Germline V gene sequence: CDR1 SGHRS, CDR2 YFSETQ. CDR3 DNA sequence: TGCGCCAGCAGCTACGGGACATCCAATTTGGAGCAGTTCTTC. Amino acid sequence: CASSYGTSNLEQFF.

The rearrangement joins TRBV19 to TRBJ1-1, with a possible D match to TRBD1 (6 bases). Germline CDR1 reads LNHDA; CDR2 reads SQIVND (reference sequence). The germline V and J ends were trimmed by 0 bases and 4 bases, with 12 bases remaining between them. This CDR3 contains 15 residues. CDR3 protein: CASSIDLDSSTEAFF. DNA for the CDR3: TGTGCCAGTAGTATAGACCTGGACAGCTCCACTGAAGCTTTCTTT. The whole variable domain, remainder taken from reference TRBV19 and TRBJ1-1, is DGGITQSPKYLFRKEGQNVTLSCEQNLNHDAMYWYRQDPGQGLRLIYYSQIVNDFQKGDIAEGYSVSREKKESFPLTVTSAQKNPTAFYLCASSIDLDSSTEAFFGQGTRLTVV.

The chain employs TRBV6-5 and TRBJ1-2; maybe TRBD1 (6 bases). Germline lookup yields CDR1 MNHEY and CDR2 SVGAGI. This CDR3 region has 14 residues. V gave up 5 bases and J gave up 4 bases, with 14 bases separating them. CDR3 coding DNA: TGTGCCAGCAGTAACAACAGGGAGGGCTATGGCTACACCTTC. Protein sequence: CASSNNREGYGYTF.

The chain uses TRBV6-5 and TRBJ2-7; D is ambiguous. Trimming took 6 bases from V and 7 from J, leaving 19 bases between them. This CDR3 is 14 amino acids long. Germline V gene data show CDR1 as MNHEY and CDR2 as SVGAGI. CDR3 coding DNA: TGTGCCAGCAGAAAACTTCTCGGAGCGAGGGAGCAGTACTTC. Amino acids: CASRKLLGAREQYF.

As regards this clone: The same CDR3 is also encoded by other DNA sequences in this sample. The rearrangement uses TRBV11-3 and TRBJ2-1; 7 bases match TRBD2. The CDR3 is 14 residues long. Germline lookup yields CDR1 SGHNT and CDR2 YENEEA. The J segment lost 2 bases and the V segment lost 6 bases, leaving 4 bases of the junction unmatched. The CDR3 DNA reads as TGTGCCAGCAGTTCCGGACTAGCCTACAATGAGCAGTTCTTC. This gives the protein CASSSGLAYNEQFF.

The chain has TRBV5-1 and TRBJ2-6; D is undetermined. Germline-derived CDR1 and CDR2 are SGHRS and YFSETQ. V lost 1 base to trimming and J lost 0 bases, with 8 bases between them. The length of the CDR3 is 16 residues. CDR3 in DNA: TGCGCCAGCAGCTTGACGCGGAACTCTGGGGCCAACGTCCTGACTTTC. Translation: CASSLTRNSGANVLTF.

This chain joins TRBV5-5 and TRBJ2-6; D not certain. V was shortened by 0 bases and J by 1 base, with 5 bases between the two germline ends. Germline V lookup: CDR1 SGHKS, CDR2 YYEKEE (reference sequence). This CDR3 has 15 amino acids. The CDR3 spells CASSLDESGANVLTF. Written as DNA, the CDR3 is TGTGCCAGCAGCTTGGACGAGTCTGGGGCCAACGTCCTGACTTTC.